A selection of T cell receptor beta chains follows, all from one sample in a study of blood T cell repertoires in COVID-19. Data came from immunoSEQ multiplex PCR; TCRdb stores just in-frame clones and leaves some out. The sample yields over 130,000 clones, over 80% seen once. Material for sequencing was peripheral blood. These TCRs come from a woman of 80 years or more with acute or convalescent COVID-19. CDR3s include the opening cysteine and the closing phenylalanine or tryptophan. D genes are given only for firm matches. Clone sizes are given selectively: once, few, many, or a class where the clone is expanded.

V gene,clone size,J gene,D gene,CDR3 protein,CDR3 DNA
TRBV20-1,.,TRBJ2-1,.,CSASIGGKTYNEQFF,TGCAGTGCTAGTATTGGAGGGAAGACCTACAATGAGCAGTTCTTC
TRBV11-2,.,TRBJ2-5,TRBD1,CASSTDRGGETQYF,TGTGCCAGCAGTACCGACAGGGGGGGAGAGACCCAGTACTTC
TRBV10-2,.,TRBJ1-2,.,CATKGDIDGYTF,TGCGCCACCAAAGGAGATATCGATGGCTACACCTTC
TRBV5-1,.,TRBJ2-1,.,CASSLSFNEQFF,TGCGCCAGCAGCTTGTCCTTCAATGAGCAGTTCTTC
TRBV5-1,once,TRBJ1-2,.,CASSLIPRADYGYTF,TGCGCCAGCAGCTTGATACCCAGGGCAGACTATGGCTACACCTTC
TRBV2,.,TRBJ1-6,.,CASSEESGVGSPLHF,TGTGCCAGCAGTGAAGAATCAGGGGTAGGTTCACCCCTCCACTTT
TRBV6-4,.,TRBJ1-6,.,CASSRSGSYNSPLHF,TGTGCCAGCAGCCGCTCAGGCTCCTATAATTCACCCCTCCACTTT
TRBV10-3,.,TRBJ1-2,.,CAISRQGSYGYTF,TGTGCCATCAGCCGTCAGGGGAGCTATGGCTACACCTTC
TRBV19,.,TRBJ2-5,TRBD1,CASSNTGARATQYF,TGTGCCAGTAGCAACACAGGGGCGAGGGCGACCCAGTACTTC
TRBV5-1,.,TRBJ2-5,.,CASSLGQGIVETQYF,TGCGCCAGCAGCTTGGGGCAGGGTATAGTGGAGACCCAGTACTTC
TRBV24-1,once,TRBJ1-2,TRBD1,CATSDLITGGGGYGYTF,TGTGCCACCAGTGATTTGATAACAGGGGGCGGGGGCTATGGCTACACCTTC
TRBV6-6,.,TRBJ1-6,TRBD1,CASTLGGGTGGSPLHF,TGTGCCAGCACCCTCGGGGGCGGGACAGGGGGGTCACCCCTCCACTTT
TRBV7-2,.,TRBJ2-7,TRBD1,CASSFRQGYEQYF,TGTGCCAGCAGCTTTAGACAGGGCTACGAGCAGTACTTC
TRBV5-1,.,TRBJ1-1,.,CASRLVVSNTEAFF,TGCGCCAGCAGATTAGTCGTGAGCAACACTGAAGCTTTCTTT
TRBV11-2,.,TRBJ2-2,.,CASSLGQIPTGELFF,TGTGCCAGCAGCTTAGGACAGATACCCACCGGGGAGCTGTTTTTT
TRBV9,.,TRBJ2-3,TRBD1,CASSERAGQGIDTQYF,TGTGCCAGCAGTGAACGAGCGGGACAGGGAATAGATACGCAGTATTTT
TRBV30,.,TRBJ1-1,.,CAWSAFRTAAFF,TGTGCCTGGAGTGCCTTCCGGACAGCTGCTTTCTTT
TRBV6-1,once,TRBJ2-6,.,CASSEILSGANVLTF,TGTGCCAGCAGTGAAATCCTCTCTGGGGCCAACGTCCTGACTTTC
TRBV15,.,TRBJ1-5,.,CATSRDPTGTNQPQHF,TGTGCCACCAGCAGAGATCCGACGGGAACCAATCAGCCCCAGCATTTT
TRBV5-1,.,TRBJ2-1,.,CASSWGDVGYNEQFF,TGCGCCAGCAGCTGGGGGGATGTGGGGTACAATGAGCAGTTCTTC
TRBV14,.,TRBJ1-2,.,CASSLGAADYGYTF,TGTGCCAGCAGCCTTGGGGCGGCCGATTATGGCTACACCTTC
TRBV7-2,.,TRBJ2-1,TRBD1,CASSTQQGATRGEQFF,TGTGCCAGCAGCACACAACAGGGGGCCACAAGGGGCGAGCAGTTCTTC
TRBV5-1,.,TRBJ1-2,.,CASSLDSYGYTF,TGCGCCAGCAGCTTGGATAGCTATGGCTACACCTTC